This TCR beta chain came from a study of blood T cell repertoires in COVID-19. Looking at the study overall: PBMCs, B-cell-depleted T cells, or T cells provided the cDNA or gDNA that made up the material.

CDR3 length: 13 amino acids. CDR1 is MNHNY and CDR2 is SVGAGI in the germline V gene (reference sequence). With V trimmed by 6 bases and J by 9 bases, 8 bases remained unmatched. TCRdb's table, derived via immunoSEQ multiplex PCR, lists solely in-frame clones and lacks some. The data contain about 14,000 clones, 80% to 90% of them singletons. The specimen was peripheral blood. The rearrangement uses TRBV6-6 and TRBJ2-7, with 10 bases matching TRBD1. This clonotype was sampled from a man aged 50-60 years with active COVID-19. The CDR3 DNA reads as TGTGCCAGCAGCACGGGACAGGGGCGTAGGCAGTACTTC. Its protein is CASSTGQGRRQYF.